This is a list of T cell receptor beta chains from one sample in a study of T cell responses to AZD1222 COVID-19 vaccine. Produced via immunoSEQ multiplex PCR; TCRdb's table is partial and in-frame only. The table has 130,000 to 150,000 clones, around 89% seen once. Sample: peripheral blood, taken on day 0 of AZD1222 vaccination. The receptors stem from an adult in good health. Both conserved end residues are part of each CDR3. A D gene is named only where the DNA matches it firmly.

D gene,V gene,J gene,CDR3 protein,CDR3 DNA
-,TRBV5-3,TRBJ1-3,CARSFLQDPGLFSGNTIYF,TGTGCCAGAAGCTTTCTTCAGGACCCCGGGCTCTTTTCTGGAAACACCATATATTTT
TRBD2,TRBV15,TRBJ2-2,CATRGTRGGEIFTGELFF,TGTGCCACCAGGGGGACTCGCGGGGGGGAAATCTTCACCGGGGAGCTGTTTTTT
-,TRBV6-5,TRBJ1-5,CASSFQAGRNQPQHF,TGTGCCAGCAGTTTCCAAGCGGGGCGCAATCAGCCCCAGCATTTT
-,TRBV3-1/TRBV3-2,TRBJ2-3,CASSPRGVRTDTQYF,TGTGCCAGCAGCCCAAGGGGGGTCCGCACAGATACGCAGTATTTT
TRBD2,TRBV30,TRBJ2-5,CAWGETSGGQETQYF,TGTGCCTGGGGTGAGACTAGCGGGGGACAAGAGACCCAGTACTTC
TRBD1,TRBV6-5,TRBJ1-2,CAVRGGQGDYGYTF,TGTGCCGTCCGGGGGGGACAGGGTGACTATGGCTACACCTTC
TRBD1,TRBV5-1,TRBJ2-5,CASSPRQGEETQYF,TGCGCCAGCAGTCCCCGACAGGGGGAAGAGACCCAGTACTTC
-,TRBV7-8,TRBJ2-3,CASSLYEMTDTQYF,TGTGCCAGCAGCTTATACGAGATGACAGATACGCAGTATTTT
-,TRBV6-5,TRBJ1-4,CASSYSSGREKLFF,TGTGCCAGCAGTTACTCTTCCGGAAGGGAAAAACTGTTTTTT
-,TRBV18,TRBJ1-2,CASSGQRGYTF,TGTGCCAGCTCGGGGCAGCGCGGCTACACCTTC
-,TRBV19,TRBJ1-2,CASSIFVPGREIGYTF,TGTGCCAGTAGTATATTTGTGCCAGGAAGGGAGATTGGCTACACCTTC